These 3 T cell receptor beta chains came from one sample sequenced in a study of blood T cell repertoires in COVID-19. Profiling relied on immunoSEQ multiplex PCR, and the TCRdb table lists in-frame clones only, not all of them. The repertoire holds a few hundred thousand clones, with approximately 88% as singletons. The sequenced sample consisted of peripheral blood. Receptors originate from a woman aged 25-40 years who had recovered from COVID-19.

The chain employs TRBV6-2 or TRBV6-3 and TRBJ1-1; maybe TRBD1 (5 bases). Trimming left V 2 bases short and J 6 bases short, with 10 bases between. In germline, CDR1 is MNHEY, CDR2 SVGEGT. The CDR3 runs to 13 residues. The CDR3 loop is CASSYTRAAEAFF. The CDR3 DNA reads TGTGCCAGCAGTTACACCAGGGCGGCTGAAGCTTTCTTT.

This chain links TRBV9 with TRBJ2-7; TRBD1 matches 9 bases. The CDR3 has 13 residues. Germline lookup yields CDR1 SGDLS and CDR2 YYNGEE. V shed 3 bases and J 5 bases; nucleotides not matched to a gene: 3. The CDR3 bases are TGTGCCAGCAGCGGGGGACAGGGCGACGAGCAGTACTTC. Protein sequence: CASSGGQGDEQYF.

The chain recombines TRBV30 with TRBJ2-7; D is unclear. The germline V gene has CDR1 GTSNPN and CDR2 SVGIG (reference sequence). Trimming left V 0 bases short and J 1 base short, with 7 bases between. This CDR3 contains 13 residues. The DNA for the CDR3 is TGTGCCTGGAGTGTTGGGCAGTCCTACGAGCAGTACTTC. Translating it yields CAWSVGQSYEQYF.